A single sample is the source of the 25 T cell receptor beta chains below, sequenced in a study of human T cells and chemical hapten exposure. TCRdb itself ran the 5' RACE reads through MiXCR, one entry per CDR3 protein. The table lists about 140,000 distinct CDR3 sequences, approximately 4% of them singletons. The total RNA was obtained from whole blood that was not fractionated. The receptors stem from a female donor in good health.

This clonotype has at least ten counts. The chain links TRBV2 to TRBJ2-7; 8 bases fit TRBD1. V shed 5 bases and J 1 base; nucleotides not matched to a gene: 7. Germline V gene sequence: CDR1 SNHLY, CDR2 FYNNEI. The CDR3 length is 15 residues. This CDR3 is CASSRSGGWSYEQYF. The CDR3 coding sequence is TGTGCCAGCAGTCGATCAGGGGGCTGGTCCTACGAGCAGTACTTC.

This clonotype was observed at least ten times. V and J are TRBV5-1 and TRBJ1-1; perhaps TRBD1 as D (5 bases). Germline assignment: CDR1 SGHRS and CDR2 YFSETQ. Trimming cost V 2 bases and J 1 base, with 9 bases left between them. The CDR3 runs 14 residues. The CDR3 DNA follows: TGCGCCAGCAGCTTCGATGGGGGGAACACTGAAGCTTTCTTT. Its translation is CASSFDGGNTEAFF.

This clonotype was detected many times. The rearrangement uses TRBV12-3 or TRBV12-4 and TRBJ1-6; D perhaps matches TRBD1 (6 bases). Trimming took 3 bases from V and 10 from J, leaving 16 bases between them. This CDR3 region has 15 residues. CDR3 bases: TGTGCCAGCAGTTTGGGTGGGGGGCGCCGCTCACCCCTCCACTTT. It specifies CASSLGGGRRSPLHF.

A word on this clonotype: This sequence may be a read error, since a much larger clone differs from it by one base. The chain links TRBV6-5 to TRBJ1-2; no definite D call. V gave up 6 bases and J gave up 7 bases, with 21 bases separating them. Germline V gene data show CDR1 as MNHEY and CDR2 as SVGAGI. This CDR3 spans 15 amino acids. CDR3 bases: TGTGCCAGCAGCCAATACCGGGCGCTGCTGGCTGGCTACACCTTC. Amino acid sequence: CASSQYRALLAGYTF.

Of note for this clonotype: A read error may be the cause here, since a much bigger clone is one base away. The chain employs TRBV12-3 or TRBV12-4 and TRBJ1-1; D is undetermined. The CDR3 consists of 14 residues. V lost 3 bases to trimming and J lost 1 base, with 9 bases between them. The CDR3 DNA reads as TGTGCCAGCAGTTTTAGAGAGAGGAACACTGAAGCTTTCTTT. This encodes CASSFRERNTEAFF.

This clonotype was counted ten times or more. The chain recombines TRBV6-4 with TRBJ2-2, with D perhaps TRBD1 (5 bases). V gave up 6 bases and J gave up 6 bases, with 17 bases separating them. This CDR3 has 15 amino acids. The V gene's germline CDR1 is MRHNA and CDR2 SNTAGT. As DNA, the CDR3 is TGTGCCAGCAGCCCGGGCAGTGACAGACCCGGGGAGCTGTTTTTT. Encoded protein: CASSPGSDRPGELFF.

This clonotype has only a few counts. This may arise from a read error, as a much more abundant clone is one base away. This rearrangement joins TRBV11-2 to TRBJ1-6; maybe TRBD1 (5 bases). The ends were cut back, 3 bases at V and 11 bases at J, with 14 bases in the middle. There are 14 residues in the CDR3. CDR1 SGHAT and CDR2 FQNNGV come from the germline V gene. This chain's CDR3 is CASSFLSGNAPLHF. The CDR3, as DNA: TGTGCCAGCAGCTTCCTATCAGGGAATGCACCCCTCCACTTT. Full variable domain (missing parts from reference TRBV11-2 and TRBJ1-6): EAGVAQSPRYKIIEKRQSVAFWCNPISGHATLYWYQQILGQGPKLLIQFQNNGVVDDSQLPKDRFSAERLKGVDSTLKIQPAKLEDSAVYLCASSFLSGNAPLHFGNGTRLTVT.

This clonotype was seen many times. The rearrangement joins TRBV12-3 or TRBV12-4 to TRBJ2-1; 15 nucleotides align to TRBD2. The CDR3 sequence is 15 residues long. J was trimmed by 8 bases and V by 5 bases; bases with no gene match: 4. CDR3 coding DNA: TGTGCCAGCAGTCCCGGACTAGCGGGGGGGGATGAGCAGTTCTTC. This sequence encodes CASSPGLAGGDEQFF.

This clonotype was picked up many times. The CDR3 region has the DNA TGCGCCAGCAGCTTAGGACAGGGTGGCTATGGCTACACCTTC. Its translation is CASSLGQGGYGYTF. The rearrangement joins TRBV5-1 to TRBJ1-2, with TRBD1 matching over 8 bases. The V gene end was trimmed by 2 bases and the J gene end by 4 bases; junction bases not matched to a gene: 4. The CDR3 consists of 14 residues. CDR1 and CDR2 from the germline V gene are SGHRS and YFSETQ.

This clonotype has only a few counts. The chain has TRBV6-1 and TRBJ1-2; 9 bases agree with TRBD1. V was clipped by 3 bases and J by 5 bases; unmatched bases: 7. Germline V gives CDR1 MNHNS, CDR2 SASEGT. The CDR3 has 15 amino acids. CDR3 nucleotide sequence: TGTGCCAGCAGTGAGTCCGGGACAGGGAGGTATGGCTACACCTTC. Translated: CASSESGTGRYGYTF.

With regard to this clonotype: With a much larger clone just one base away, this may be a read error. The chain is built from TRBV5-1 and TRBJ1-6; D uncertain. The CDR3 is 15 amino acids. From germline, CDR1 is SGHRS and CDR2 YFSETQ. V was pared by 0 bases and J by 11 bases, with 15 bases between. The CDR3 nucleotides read TGCGCCAGCAGCTTGGGGGTACAGATAGGTGCACCCCTCCACTTT. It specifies CASSLGVQIGAPLHF.

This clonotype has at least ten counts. The CDR3 spells CATSRGQGEGQPQHF. DNA of the CDR3: TGTGCCACCAGCCGAGGACAGGGGGAGGGCCAGCCCCAGCATTTT. The gene calls are TRBV15 and TRBJ1-5, with 10 bases fitting TRBD1. The CDR3 sequence is 15 residues long. The V and J ends lost 5 bases and 7 bases, in that order; junction bases with no gene match: 8. CDR1 is LNHNV and CDR2 is YYDKDF in the germline V gene (reference sequence).

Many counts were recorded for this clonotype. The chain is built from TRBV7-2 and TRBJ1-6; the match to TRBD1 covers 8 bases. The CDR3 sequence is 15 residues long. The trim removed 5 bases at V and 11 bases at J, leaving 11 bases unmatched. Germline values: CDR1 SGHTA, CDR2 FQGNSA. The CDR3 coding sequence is TGTGCCAGCAGCCCGAATATTAGACAGGGGCCACCCCTCCACTTT. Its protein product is CASSPNIRQGPPLHF. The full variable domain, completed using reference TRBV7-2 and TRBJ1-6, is GAGVSQSPSNKVTEKGKDVELRCDPISGHTALYWYRQSLGQGLEFLIYFQGNSAPDKSGLPSDRFSAERTGGSVSTLTIQRTQQEDSAVYLCASSPNIRQGPPLHFGNGTRLTVT.

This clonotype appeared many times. The CDR3 loop is CASSYGGVTYEQYF. In DNA form, the CDR3 reads TGTGCCAGCAGTTACGGGGGGGTCACCTACGAGCAGTACTTC. This chain links TRBV6-2 or TRBV6-3 with TRBJ2-7; 7 bases are shared with TRBD2. V lost 2 bases, J lost 2 bases, and 3 bases stayed unmatched. This CDR3 region has 14 residues. Germline CDR1 reads MNHEY; CDR2 reads SVGEGT.

CDR3 nucleotides: TGTGCCAGCAGTGAAGCAACACATTACAATGAGCAGTTCTTC. Translation: CASSEATHYNEQFF. J is TRBJ2-1 and V is TRBV2; no definite D call. V was cut by 0 bases and J by 4 bases, with 7 bases left in between. This CDR3 comprises 14 residues. Germline V gene data show CDR1 as SNHLY and CDR2 as FYNNEI.

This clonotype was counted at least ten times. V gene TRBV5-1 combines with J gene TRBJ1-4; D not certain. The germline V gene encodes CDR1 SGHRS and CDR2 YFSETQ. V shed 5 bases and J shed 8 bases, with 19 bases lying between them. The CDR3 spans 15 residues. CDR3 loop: CASSQTRPSWEKLFF. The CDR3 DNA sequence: TGCGCCAGCAGTCAGACCCGCCCCTCTTGGGAAAAACTGTTTTTT.

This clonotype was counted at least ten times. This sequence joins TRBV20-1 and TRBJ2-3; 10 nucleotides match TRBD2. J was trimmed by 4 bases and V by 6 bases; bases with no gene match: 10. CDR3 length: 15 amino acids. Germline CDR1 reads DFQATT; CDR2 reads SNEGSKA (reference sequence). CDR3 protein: CSAPISGGAADTQYF. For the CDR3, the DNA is TGCAGTGCCCCAATCAGCGGGGGGGCTGCAGATACGCAGTATTTT.

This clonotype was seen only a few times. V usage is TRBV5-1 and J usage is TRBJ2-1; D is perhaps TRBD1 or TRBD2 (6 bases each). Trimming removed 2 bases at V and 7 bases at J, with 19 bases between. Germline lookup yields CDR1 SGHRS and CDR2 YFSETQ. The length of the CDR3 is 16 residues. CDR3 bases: TGCGCCAGCAGCTTTTCTATCGGGGGCGGCTTTAATGAGCAGTTCTTC. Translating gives CASSFSIGGGFNEQFF.

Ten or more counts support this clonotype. CDR3 DNA: TGCAGTGCTAGAGAATGGGGGCTTACAGATACGCAGTATTTT. Translated, it gives CSAREWGLTDTQYF. The V call is TRBV20-1, the J call TRBJ2-3, with D perhaps TRBD1 (6 bases). Germline V CDR1 and CDR2: DFQATT, SNEGSKA (reference sequence). Trimming shortened V by 0 bases and J by 3 bases, and 10 bases separated the two germline ends. This CDR3 contains 14 residues.

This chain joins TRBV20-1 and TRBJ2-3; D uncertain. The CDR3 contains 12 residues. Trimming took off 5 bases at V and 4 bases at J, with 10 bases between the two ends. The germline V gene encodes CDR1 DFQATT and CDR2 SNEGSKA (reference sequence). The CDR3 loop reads CSALQSADTQYF. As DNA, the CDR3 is TGCAGTGCTCTCCAAAGCGCAGATACGCAGTATTTT.

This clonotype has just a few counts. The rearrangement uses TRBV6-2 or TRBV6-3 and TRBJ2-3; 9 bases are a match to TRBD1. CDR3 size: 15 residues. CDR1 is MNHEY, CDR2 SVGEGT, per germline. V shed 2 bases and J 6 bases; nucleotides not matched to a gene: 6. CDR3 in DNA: TGTGCCAGCAGTTACAACAGGGGGCTCATGGATACGCAGTATTTT. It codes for CASSYNRGLMDTQYF.

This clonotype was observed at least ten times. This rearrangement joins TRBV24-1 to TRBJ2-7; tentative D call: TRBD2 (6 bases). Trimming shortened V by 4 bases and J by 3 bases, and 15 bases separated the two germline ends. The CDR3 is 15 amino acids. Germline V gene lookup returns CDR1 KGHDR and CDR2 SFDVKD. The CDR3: CATSDPGRELYEQYF. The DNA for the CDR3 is TGTGCCACCAGTGACCCGGGACGGGAGCTCTACGAGCAGTACTTC.

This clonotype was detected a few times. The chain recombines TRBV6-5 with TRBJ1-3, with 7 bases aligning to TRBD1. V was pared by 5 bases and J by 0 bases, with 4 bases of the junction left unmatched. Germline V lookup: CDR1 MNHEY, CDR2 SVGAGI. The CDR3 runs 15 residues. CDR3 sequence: CASSQTGCSGNTIYF. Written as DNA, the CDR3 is TGTGCCAGCAGTCAGACAGGGTGCTCTGGAAACACCATATATTTT.

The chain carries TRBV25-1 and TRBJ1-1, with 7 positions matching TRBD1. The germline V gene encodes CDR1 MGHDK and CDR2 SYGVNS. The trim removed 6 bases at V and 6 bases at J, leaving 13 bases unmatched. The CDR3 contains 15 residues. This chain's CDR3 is CASRDRTPFRSEAFF. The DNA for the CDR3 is TGTGCCAGCAGGGACAGGACTCCCTTCCGGTCTGAAGCTTTCTTT.

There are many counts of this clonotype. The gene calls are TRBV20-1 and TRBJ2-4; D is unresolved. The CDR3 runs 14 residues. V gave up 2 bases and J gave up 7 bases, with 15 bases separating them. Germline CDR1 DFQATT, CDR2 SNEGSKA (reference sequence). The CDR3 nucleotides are TGCAGTGCTAGACCGGCACAGCTAGAGAACATTCAGTACTTC. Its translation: CSARPAQLENIQYF.